Shown below are 14 T cell receptor beta chains from a single sample sequenced in a study of immune cell composition in non-small cell lung cancer. Sequenced by immunoSEQ multiplex PCR; TCRdb stores in-frame clones only, minus some. Here the sample spans about 7,600 clones, under 80% being singletons. The sample comprised lung tumor tissue. Source of these receptors: a human donor with non-small cell lung cancer.

This chain joins TRBV5-8 and TRBJ2-3, with D possibly being TRBD1 or TRBD2 (5 bases each). V lost 7 bases and J 5 bases, leaving 20 bases between the germline ends. Germline V CDR1 and CDR2: SGHTS, YDEGEE. The CDR3 is 15 residues long. CDR3 sequence reads: CASSRVGGGRDTQYF. As DNA, the CDR3 is TGTGCCAGCTCCCGTGTGGGTGGGGGTAGAGATACGCAGTATTTT.

This clone was seen once. The chain links TRBV5-5 to TRBJ2-7; D ambiguous. Deletions cut 2 bases from V and 2 bases from J, with 14 bases between. The germline CDR1 and CDR2 sequences are SGHKS and YYEKEE (reference sequence). The CDR3 consists of 15 residues. CDR3 DNA: TGTGCCAGCAGCTTAGATCCCCCTGGGGCCTACGAGCAGTACTTC. It is translated as CASSLDPPGAYEQYF.

The chain recombines TRBV9 with TRBJ1-2; 7 bases map to TRBD1. The germline CDR1 and CDR2 sequences are SGDLS and YYNGEE. The CDR3 is 14 amino acids. V was clipped by 4 bases and J by 0 bases; unmatched bases: 3. CDR3 sequence (DNA): TGTGCCAGCAGCTTACAGGGGACTAACTATGGCTACACCTTC. Amino acid sequence: CASSLQGTNYGYTF.

The CDR3: CASSPSGGGPDGYTF. Written as DNA, the CDR3 is TGTGCCAGCAGCCCCTCCGGGGGAGGGCCGGACGGCTACACCTTC. V usage is TRBV11-1 and J usage is TRBJ1-2; D may be TRBD1 (5 bases). Looked up from germline, CDR1 is SGHAT and CDR2 is FQDESV (reference sequence). This CDR3 contains 15 residues. Between the trimmed V and J ends, which lost 5 bases and 8 bases, there was a span of 21 bases.

The count of this clone is one. The chain joins TRBV7-3 to TRBJ2-1; the match to TRBD2 covers 7 bases. The CDR3 spans 13 residues. Germline loops: CDR1 SGHTA, CDR2 FQGTGA. The V and J ends lost 2 bases and 5 bases, in that order; junction bases with no gene match: 0. The CDR3 is CASSLAGDNEQFF. The DNA for the CDR3 is TGTGCCAGCAGCTTAGCGGGGGACAATGAGCAGTTCTTC.

The chain uses TRBV30 and TRBJ2-3, with TRBD2 matching over 11 bases. The ends lost 0 bases at V and 3 bases at J; junction bases unmatched: 8. CDR3 length equals 17 residues. Germline-derived CDR1 and CDR2 are GTSNPN and SVGIG (reference sequence). The CDR3 spells CAWSVAPASGGTDTQYF. CDR3 nucleotides: TGTGCCTGGAGTGTAGCCCCAGCTAGCGGGGGGACAGATACGCAGTATTTT.

This clone showed up just once. This chain links TRBV18 with TRBJ1-4; D may be TRBD1 (6 bases). V was trimmed by 0 bases and J by 3 bases, leaving 11 bases between them. Germline V gene sequence: CDR1 KGHSH, CDR2 LQKENI. The CDR3 covers 16 residues. This CDR3 reads CASSPPIGQPNEKLFF. The CDR3 bases are TGTGCCAGCTCACCACCGATAGGACAGCCTAATGAAAAACTGTTTTTT.

The rearrangement joins TRBV6-5 to TRBJ2-7, with D tentatively TRBD1 (8 bases). The V and J ends lost 6 bases and 6 bases respectively, with 15 bases between them. Germline V lookup: CDR1 MNHEY, CDR2 SVGAGI. This CDR3 region has 13 residues. The CDR3 DNA sequence: TGTGCCAGCAGCCAGGACAGGGAGGGCGAGCAGTACTTC. Residues: CASSQDREGEQYF.

The chain has TRBV7-8 and TRBJ2-2; weak D call: TRBD1 (5 bases). Between the trimmed V and J ends, which lost 8 bases and 2 bases, there was a span of 12 bases. The CDR3 consists of 14 residues. In germline, CDR1 is SGHVS, CDR2 FQNEAQ. The DNA of the CDR3 is TGTGCCAGCTTCCTGACAGTCAACACCGGGGAGCTGTTTTTT. Its protein product is CASFLTVNTGELFF.

The V and J genes are TRBV7-2 and TRBJ1-2, with D possibly TRBD1 on 5 matching bases. Germline V lookup: CDR1 SGHTA, CDR2 FQGNSA. There are 14 residues in the CDR3. V was clipped by 4 bases and J by 6 bases, with 15 bases between them. The CDR3 sequence is CASSSGPGNHGYTF. In DNA form, the CDR3 reads TGTGCCAGCAGCTCGGGGCCCGGGAATCATGGCTACACCTTC.

In nucleotides, the CDR3 is TGTGCCAGCAGTGGGGAGACCCAGTACTTC. Residues: CASSGETQYF. V usage is TRBV25-1 and J usage is TRBJ2-5; no firm D call. The CDR3 is 10 amino acids. Germline V gene sequence: CDR1 MGHDK, CDR2 SYGVNS. Trimming shortened V by 4 bases and J by 5 bases, and 2 bases separated the two germline ends.

This clone was seen just once. The chain couples TRBV5-8 to TRBJ1-2; D unclear. This CDR3 comprises 14 residues. CDR1 is SGHTS, CDR2 YDEGEE, per germline. Trimming removed 5 bases from V and 4 bases from J, with 15 bases in between. Here the CDR3 reads CASSRDPAAYGYTF. In nucleotides, the CDR3 is TGTGCCAGCAGTCGGGATCCTGCGGCCTATGGCTACACCTTC.

About this clone itself: A much larger clone lies a single base off, so this may be a read error. This chain uses TRBV5-4 with TRBJ2-2; no reliable D call. V lost 5 bases to trimming and J lost 2 bases, with 4 bases between them. This CDR3 comprises 12 residues. Germline assignment: CDR1 SGHNT and CDR2 YYREEE (reference sequence). CDR3 bases: TGTGCCAGCAGTAGAAACACCGGGGAGCTGTTTTTT. This sequence encodes CASSRNTGELFF.

The chain couples TRBV4-2 to TRBJ1-1; 8 nucleotides match TRBD1. The CDR3 contains 14 residues. V gave up 5 bases and J gave up 5 bases; unmatched junction bases: 7. Germline CDR1 LGHNA, CDR2 YNFKEQ. CDR3 protein: CASSAITGGTEAFF. CDR3 DNA: TGTGCCAGCAGCGCGATCACAGGGGGAACTGAAGCTTTCTTT.